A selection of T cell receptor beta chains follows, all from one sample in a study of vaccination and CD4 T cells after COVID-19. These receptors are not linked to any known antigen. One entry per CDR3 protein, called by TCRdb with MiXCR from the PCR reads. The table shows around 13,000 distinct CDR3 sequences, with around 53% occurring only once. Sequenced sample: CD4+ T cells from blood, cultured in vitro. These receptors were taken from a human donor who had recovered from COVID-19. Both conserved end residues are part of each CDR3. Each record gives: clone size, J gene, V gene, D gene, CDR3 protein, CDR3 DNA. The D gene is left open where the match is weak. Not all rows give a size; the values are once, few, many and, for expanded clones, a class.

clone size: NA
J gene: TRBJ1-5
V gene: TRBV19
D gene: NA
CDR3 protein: CASTALGTYDQPQHF
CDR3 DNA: TGTGCCAGTACCGCCCTCGGGACATATGATCAGCCCCAGCATTTT

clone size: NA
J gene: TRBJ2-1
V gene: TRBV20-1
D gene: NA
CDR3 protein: CSARERNFYNEQFF
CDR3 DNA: TGCAGTGCTAGGGAGCGGAACTTCTACAATGAGCAGTTCTTC

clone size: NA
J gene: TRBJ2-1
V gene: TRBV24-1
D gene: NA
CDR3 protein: CATVKGVLFF
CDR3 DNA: TGTGCCACCGTTAAGGGGGTTCTGTTCTTC

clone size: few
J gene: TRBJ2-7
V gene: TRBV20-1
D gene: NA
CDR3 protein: CSARDAGRDTYEQYF
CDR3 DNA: TGCAGTGCTAGAGATGCAGGGCGGGACACCTACGAGCAGTACTTC

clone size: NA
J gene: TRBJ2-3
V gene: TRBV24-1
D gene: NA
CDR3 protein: CATQGGAVNTQYF
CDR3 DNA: TGTGCCACTCAAGGCGGGGCCGTTAATACGCAGTATTTT

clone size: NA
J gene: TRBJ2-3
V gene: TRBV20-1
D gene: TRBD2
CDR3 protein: CSARDPLAGDTDTQYF
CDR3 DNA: TGCAGTGCTAGAGATCCCCTAGCGGGAGACACAGATACGCAGTATTTT

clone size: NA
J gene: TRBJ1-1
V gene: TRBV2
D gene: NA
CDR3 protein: CASGREGNTEAFF
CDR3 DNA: TGTGCCAGCGGGCGTGAGGGCAACACTGAAGCTTTCTTT

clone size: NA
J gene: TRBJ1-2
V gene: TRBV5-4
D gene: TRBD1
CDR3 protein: CASSTQGQPYGYTF
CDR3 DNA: TGTGCCAGCAGCACTCAGGGACAGCCCTATGGCTACACCTTC

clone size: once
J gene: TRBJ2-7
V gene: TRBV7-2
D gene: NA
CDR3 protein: CASSFETGTHEQYF
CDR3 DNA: TGTGCCAGCAGCTTCGAGACAGGCACCCACGAGCAGTACTTC

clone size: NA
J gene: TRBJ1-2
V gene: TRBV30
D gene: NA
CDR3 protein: CAWREEKKKGYTF
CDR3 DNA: TGTGCCTGGAGGGAGGAAAAAAAGAAAGGCTACACCTTC

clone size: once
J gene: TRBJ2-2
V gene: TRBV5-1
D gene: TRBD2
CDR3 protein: CASSRSGRGDTGELFF
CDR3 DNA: TGCGCCAGCAGCAGAAGCGGGAGAGGGGACACCGGGGAGCTGTTTTTT

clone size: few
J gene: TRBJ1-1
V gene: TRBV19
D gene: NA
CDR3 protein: CASSIRENTEAFF
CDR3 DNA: TGTGCCAGTAGTATTAGGGAGAACACTGAAGCTTTCTTT

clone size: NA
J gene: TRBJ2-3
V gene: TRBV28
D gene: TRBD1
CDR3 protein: CASSFRGQGKTDTQYF
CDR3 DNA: TGTGCCAGCAGTTTCCGGGGACAGGGGAAGACAGATACGCAGTATTTT

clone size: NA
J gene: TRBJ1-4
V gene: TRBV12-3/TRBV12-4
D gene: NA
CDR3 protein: CASSDRIGNEKLFF
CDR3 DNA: TGTGCCAGCAGTGACAGGATCGGTAATGAAAAACTGTTTTTT

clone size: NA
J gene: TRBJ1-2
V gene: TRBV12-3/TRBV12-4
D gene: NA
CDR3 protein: CASSFKGHSTTWKGYTF
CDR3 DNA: TGTGCCAGCAGTTTCAAGGGACACTCCACCACCTGGAAGGGCTACACCTTC

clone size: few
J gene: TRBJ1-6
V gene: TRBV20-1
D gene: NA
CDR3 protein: CSARSGDPSSPLHF
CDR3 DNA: TGCAGTGCTCGTAGTGGGGATCCGTCTTCACCCCTCCACTTT

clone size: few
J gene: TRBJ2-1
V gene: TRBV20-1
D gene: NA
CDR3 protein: CRPQLGANEQFF
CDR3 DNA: TGCAGACCCCAGCTTGGGGCCAATGAGCAGTTCTTC

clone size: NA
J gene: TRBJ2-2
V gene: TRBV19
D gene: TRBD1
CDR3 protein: CASSRQGPGELFF
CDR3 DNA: TGTGCCAGTAGTAGACAGGGGCCCGGGGAGCTGTTTTTT

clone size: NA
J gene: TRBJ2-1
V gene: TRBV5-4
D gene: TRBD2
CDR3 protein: CASSPHGTRNEQFF
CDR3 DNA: TGTGCCAGCAGCCCACATGGGACTAGGAATGAGCAGTTCTTC

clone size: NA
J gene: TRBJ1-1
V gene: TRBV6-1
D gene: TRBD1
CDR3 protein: CATQGGRNTEAFF
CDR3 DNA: TGTGCCACCCAGGGGGGAAGGAACACTGAAGCTTTCTTT

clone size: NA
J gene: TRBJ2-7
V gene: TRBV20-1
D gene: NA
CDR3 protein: CSARRHSAEEAYF
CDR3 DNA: TGCAGTGCTAGACGACACTCGGCTGAGGAGGCGTACTTC

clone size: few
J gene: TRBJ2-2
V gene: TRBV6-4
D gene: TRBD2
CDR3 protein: CASSDTPSGDPGELFF
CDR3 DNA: TGTGCCAGCAGTGACACCCCAAGCGGGGACCCCGGGGAGCTGTTTTTT

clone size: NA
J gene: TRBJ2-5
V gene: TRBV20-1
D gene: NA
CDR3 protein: CSARGGTVETQYF
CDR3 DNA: TGCAGTGCAAGGGGTGGGACGGTGGAGACCCAGTACTTC